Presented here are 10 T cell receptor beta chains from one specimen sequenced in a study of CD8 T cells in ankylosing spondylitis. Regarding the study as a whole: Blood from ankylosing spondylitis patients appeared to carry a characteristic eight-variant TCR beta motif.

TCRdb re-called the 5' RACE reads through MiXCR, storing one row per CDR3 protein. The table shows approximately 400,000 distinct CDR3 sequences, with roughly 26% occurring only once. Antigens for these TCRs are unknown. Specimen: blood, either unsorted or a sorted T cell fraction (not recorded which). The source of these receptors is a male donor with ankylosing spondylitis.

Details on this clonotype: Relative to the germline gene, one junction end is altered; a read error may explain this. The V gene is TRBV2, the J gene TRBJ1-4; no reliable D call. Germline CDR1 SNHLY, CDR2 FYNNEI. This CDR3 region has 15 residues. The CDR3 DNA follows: TGTGACAGCAAAGGGAGCAGAACAACTAATGAAAAACTGTTTTTT. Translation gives CDSKGSRTTNEKLFF.

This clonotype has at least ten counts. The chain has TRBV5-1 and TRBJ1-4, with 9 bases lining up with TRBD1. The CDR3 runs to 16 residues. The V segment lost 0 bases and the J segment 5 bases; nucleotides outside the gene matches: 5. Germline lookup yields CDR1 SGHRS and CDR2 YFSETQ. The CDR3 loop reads CASSLDNRGHNEKLFF. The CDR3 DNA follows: TGCGCCAGCAGCTTGGACAACAGGGGGCACAATGAAAAACTGTTTTTT.

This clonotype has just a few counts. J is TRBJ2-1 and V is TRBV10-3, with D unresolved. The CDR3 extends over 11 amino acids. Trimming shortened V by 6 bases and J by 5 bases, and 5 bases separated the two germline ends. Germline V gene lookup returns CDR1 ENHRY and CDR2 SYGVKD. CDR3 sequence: CAIRTNNEQFF. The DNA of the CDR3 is TGTGCCATCAGGACGAACAATGAGCAGTTCTTC.

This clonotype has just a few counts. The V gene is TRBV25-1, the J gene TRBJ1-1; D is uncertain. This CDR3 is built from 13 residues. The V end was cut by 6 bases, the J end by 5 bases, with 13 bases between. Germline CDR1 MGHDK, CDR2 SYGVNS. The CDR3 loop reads CASRRGRETEAFF. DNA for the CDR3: TGTGCCAGCAGGCGGGGAAGGGAGACTGAAGCTTTCTTT.

The CDR3 bases are TGTGCCAGCAGCCCGATTACCGGGAGGGAGAATGAGCAGTTCTTC. This gives the protein CASSPITGRENEQFF. The chain uses TRBV7-2 and TRBJ2-1, with 8 bases fitting TRBD2. Trimming took 5 bases from V and 7 from J; bases not matched to a gene: 10. This CDR3 has 15 residues. Germline V gene lookup returns CDR1 SGHTA and CDR2 FQGNSA.

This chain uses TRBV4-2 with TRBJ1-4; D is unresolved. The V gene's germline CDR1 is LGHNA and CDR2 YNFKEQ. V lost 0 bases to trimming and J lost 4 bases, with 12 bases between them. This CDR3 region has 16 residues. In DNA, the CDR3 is TGTGCCAGCAGCCAAGATCCGGCAGGCCTTAATGAAAAACTGTTTTTT. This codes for CASSQDPAGLNEKLFF.

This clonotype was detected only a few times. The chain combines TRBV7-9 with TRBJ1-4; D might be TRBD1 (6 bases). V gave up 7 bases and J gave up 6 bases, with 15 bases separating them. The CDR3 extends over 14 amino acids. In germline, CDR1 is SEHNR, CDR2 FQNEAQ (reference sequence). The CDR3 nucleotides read TGTGCCAGCACCCAGTGGGGGGCAGATGAAAAACTGTTTTTT. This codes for CASTQWGADEKLFF.

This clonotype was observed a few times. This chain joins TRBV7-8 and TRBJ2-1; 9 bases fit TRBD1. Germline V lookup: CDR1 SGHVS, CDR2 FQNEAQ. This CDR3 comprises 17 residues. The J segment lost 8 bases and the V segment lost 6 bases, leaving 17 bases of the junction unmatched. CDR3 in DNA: TGTGCCAGCAGTCATAACAGGGGGCTAGGATCCCTATATGAGCAGTTCTTC. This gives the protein CASSHNRGLGSLYEQFF.

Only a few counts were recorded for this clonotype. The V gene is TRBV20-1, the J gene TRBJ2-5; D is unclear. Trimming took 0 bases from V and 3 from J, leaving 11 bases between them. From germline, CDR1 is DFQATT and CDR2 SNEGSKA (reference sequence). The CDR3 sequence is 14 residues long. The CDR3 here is CSARDWLQEETQYF. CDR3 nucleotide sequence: TGCAGTGCTAGAGATTGGCTCCAAGAAGAGACCCAGTACTTC.

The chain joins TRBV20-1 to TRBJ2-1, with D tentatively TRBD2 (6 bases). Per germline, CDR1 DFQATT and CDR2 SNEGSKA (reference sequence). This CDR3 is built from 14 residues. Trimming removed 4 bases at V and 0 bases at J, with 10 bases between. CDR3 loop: CSANFGSSYNEQFF. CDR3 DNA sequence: TGCAGTGCTAATTTCGGGAGCTCCTACAATGAGCAGTTCTTC.